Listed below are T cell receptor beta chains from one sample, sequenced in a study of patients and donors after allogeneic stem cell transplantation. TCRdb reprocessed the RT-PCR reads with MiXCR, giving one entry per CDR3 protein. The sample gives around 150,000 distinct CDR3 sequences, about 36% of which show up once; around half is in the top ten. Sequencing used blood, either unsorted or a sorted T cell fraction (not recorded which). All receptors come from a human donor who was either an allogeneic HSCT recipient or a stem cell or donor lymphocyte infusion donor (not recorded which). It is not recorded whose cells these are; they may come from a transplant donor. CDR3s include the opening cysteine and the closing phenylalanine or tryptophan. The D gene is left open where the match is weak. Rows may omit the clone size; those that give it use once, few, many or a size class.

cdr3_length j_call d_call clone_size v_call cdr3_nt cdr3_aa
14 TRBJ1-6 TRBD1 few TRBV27 TGTGCCAGCAGTTTAGTACAGGGGGCTTCACCCCTCCACTTT CASSLVQGASPLHF
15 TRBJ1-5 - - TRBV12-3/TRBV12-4 TGTGCCAGCAGTCCGGAGAGGGGTAGCAATCAGCCCCAGCATTTT CASSPERGSNQPQHF
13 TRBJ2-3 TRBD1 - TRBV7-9 TGTGCCAGCAGCCTCACCATGGACAGGACGCAGTATTTT CASSLTMDRTQYF
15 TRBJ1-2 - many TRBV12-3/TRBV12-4 TGTGCCAGCAGTTCACGGACAGCCTTTAACTATGGCTACACCTTC CASSSRTAFNYGYTF
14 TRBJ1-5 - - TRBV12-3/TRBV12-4 TGTGCCAGCAGCCCGGACAGAAAGGGTCAGCCCCAGCATTTT CASSPDRKGQPQHF
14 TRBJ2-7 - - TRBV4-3 TGCGCCAGCAGCCAAGAATACGTGCCCTACGGGCAGTACTTC CASSQEYVPYGQYF
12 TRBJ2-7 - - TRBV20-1 TGCAGTGCTGGGGACGGAGACTACGAGCAGTACTTC CSAGDGDYEQYF
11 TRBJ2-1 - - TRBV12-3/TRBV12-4 TGTGCCAGCAAGGATTTTAATGAGCAGTTCTTC CASKDFNEQFF
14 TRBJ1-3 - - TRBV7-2 TGTGCCAGCAGCTCGGACGTATCTGGAAACACCATATATTTT CASSSDVSGNTIYF
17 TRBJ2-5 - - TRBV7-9 TGTGCCAGCAGCCCTGCCCCCCGACGTAACCTAGCAAAGACCCAGTACTTC CASSPAPRRNLAKTQYF
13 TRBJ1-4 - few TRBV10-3 TGTGCCTCTGGACGGGAAACTAATGAAAAACTGTTTTTT CASGRETNEKLFF
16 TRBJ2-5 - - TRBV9 TGTGCCAGCAGCGCCAGGGGTGGGGAAGGTCTAGAGACCCAGTACTTC CASSARGGEGLETQYF
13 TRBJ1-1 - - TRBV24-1 TGTGCCACCAGCCGAGGGTCGAACACTGAAGCTTTCTTT CATSRGSNTEAFF
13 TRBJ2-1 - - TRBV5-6 TGTGCCAGCAGCCTCCCCACCGACAATGAGCAGTTCTTC CASSLPTDNEQFF
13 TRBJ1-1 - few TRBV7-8 TGTGCCAGCGTAAAAGGGGTGAACACTGAAGCTTTCTTT CASVKGVNTEAFF
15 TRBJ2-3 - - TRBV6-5 TGTGCCAGCAGTTTACCGGGGGCGGGCACAGATACGCAGTATTTT CASSLPGAGTDTQYF
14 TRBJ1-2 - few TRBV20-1 TGCAGTGCCCTCTGGGGAACCCCTAACTATGGCTACACCTTC CSALWGTPNYGYTF
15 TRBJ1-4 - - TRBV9 TGTGCCAGCAGCCCGTTGGGGTCGCCGAAAGAAAAACTGTTTTTT CASSPLGSPKEKLFF
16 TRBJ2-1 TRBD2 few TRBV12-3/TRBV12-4 TGTGCCAGCAGTACCACACTAGCGGGGGGGCCCTTTGAGCAGTTCTTC CASSTTLAGGPFEQFF
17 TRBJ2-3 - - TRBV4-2 TGTGCCAGCAGCCAAACTCCCAGCGCTGTTAGCACAGATACGCAGTATTTT CASSQTPSAVSTDTQYF
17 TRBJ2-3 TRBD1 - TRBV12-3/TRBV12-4 TGTGCCAGCAGTTTAGCGAGGACAGGGGGCGGCACAGATACGCAGTATTTT CASSLARTGGGTDTQYF
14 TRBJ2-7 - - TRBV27 TGTGCCAGCAGTTTGCCTGGCCCGGGGTCCGAGCAGTACTTC CASSLPGPGSEQYF
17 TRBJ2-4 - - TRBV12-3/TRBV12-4 TGTGCCAGCAGACCCGAAGGGGGGAACCTAGCCAAAAACATTCAGTACTTC CASRPEGGNLAKNIQYF
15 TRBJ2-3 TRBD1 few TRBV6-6 TGTGCCAGCAGTCCCCTGACAGGGGCGACAGATACGCAGTATTTT CASSPLTGATDTQYF
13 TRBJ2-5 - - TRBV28 TGTGCCAGCAGTTACGACGATGAAGAGACCCAGTACTTC CASSYDDEETQYF
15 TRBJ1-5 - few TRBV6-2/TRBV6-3 TGTGCCAGCAGCCGTTACTTGGATAGCAATCAGCCCCAGCATTTT CASSRYLDSNQPQHF
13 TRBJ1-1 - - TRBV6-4 TGTGCCAGCAGTGCGGACGGGAACACTGAAGCTTTCTTT CASSADGNTEAFF
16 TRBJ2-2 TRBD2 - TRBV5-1 TGCGCCAGCAGCCCCGAGCGGGGGGTGAAAACCGGGGAGCTGTTTTTT CASSPERGVKTGELFF
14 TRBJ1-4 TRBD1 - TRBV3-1 TGTGCCAGCAGCCCGACAGGGGGCGGTGAAAAACTGTTTTTT CASSPTGGGEKLFF
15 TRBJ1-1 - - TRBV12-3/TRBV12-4 TGTGCCAGCAGACCCCGACAGTCCCTATACACTGAAGCTTTCTTT CASRPRQSLYTEAFF
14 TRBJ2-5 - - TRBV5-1 TGCGCCAGCTCCAGACCGGGGGGCGGGGAGACCCAGTACTTC CASSRPGGGETQYF
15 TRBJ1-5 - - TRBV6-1 TGTGCCAGCAGTGAATTGGGGGGCCCGACTCGGCCCCAGCATTTT CASSELGGPTRPQHF
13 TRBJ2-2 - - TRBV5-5 TGTGCCAGCAGCTTAACGGGCACCGGGGAGCTGTTTTTT CASSLTGTGELFF
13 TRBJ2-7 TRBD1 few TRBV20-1 TGCAGTGCTGACTCGGACAGGAAAAACGAGCAGTACTTC CSADSDRKNEQYF
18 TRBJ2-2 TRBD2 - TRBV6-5 TGTGCCAGCAGTTACGGGACTAGCGGGGGGACGAACACCGGGGAGCTGTTTTTT CASSYGTSGGTNTGELFF
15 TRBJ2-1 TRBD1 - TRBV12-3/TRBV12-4 TGTGCCAGCAGTGACAGGGGGCGCTCCTACAATGAGCAGTTCTTC CASSDRGRSYNEQFF
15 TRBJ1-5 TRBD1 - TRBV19 TGTGCCAGTAGTATCCGGGGACAGACGAATCAGCCCCAGCATTTT CASSIRGQTNQPQHF
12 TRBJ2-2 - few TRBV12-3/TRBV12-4 TGTGCCAGCAGTTTAGAGGGCGGGGAGCTGTTTTTT CASSLEGGELFF
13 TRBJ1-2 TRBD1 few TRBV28 TGTGCCAGCAGTTCGTACAGGGGATTAGGCTACACCTTC CASSSYRGLGYTF
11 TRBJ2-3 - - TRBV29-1 TGCAGCGTCCGAGTCACAGATACGCAGTATTTT CSVRVTDTQYF
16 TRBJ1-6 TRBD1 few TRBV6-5 TGTGCCAGCAGTTACGCCACGGGACAGGGAAATTCACCCCTCCACTTT CASSYATGQGNSPLHF
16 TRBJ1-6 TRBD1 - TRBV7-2 TGTGCCAGCAGCTTAAATCGGGGACAGCATAATTCACCCCTCCACTTT CASSLNRGQHNSPLHF
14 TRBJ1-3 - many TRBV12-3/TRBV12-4 TGTGCCAGCAGTTTCCCCGGGACATTAAACACCATATATTTT CASSFPGTLNTIYF
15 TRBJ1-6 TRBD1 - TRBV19 TGTGCCAGTAGCCGAATGGGACAGGGTAATTCACCCCTCCACTTT CASSRMGQGNSPLHF
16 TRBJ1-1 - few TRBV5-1 TGCGCCAGCAGCTTGGCAGGACTCAGGCTTAACACTGAAGCTTTCTTT CASSLAGLRLNTEAFF
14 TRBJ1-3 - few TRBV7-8 TGTGCCAGCAGCTTAGAGAGCATCGGAAACACCATATATTTT CASSLESIGNTIYF
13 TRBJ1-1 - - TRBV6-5 TGTGCCAGCAAGGTCGAGGGAAGGACTGAAGCTTTCTTT CASKVEGRTEAFF
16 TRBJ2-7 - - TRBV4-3 TGCGCCAGCAGCCGCTCAACGAGGCAGGCAGAGTACGAGCAGTACTTC CASSRSTRQAEYEQYF
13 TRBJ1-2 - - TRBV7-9 TGTGCCAGCAGCGGACGATGGGAGGATGGCTACACCTTC CASSGRWEDGYTF
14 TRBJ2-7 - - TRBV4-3 TGCGCCAGCAGCCATGGGTGGGGACCCGACGAGCAGTACTTC CASSHGWGPDEQYF